These T cell receptor beta chains were read from a single sample in a study of OX40 agonist ivuxolimab in advanced cancers. Assay used: immunoSEQ multiplex PCR; TCRdb lists only in-frame clones, some missing. Of over 85,000 clones in the sample, over 75% were seen once. The sample in question was CD4+ or CD8+ T cells sorted from blood, obtained in a trial of the OX40 agonist ivuxolimab. These receptors were taken from an adult with an advanced solid tumor such as melanoma, head and neck, liver or kidney cancer. Both conserved end residues are part of each CDR3. The order of the fields is J gene, V gene, clone size, D gene, CDR3 DNA, CDR3 protein. A D gene is named only where the DNA matches it firmly. A row's size may be missing; if present it is once, few, many or a size class.

TRBJ2-7 TRBV2 . TRBD2 TGTGCCAGCAGTGAAGGGACTAGCGGGAACGAGCAGTACTTC CASSEGTSGNEQYF
TRBJ2-5 TRBV7-2 . . TGTGCCAGCAGCTCTGGGACACCGGGCCAAGAGACCCAGTACTTC CASSSGTPGQETQYF
TRBJ2-1 TRBV5-4 once TRBD2 TGTGCCAGCAGCCGGACTAGCGGGGGGGGCTCCTACAATGAGCAGTTCTTC CASSRTSGGGSYNEQFF
TRBJ2-2 TRBV9 once . TGTGCCAGCAGCCCCACCGGGTTGGCCGGGGAGCTGTTTTTT CASSPTGLAGELFF
TRBJ1-1 TRBV30 . . TGTGCCTGGAGTTTGAGGGGGATGAACACTGAAGCTTTCTTT CAWSLRGMNTEAFF
TRBJ2-7 TRBV5-1 . TRBD2 TGCGCCAGCAGCTTAATAGCGGGAAGTCTTTCCTACGAGCAGTACTTC CASSLIAGSLSYEQYF
TRBJ1-5 TRBV19 . . TGTGCCAGTAGCGACAGAGGTTATAGCAATCAGCCCCAGCATTTT CASSDRGYSNQPQHF
TRBJ2-1 TRBV27 . . TGTGCCAGCAGTCCGGGGGTCTCCTACAATGAGCAGTTCTTC CASSPGVSYNEQFF
TRBJ2-7 TRBV5-1 once . TGTGCCAGCAGCTTGGCCGGCCTACCCCCCAGCGAGCAGTACTTC CASSLAGLPPSEQYF
TRBJ1-1 TRBV30 . TRBD1 TGTGCCTGGAGGATAACAGGGGGCAAGGCTTTCTTT CAWRITGGKAFF
TRBJ2-7 TRBV29-1 . TRBD1 TGCAGCGTTGAGGGACAGGGGGCGGCCGAGCAGTACTTC CSVEGQGAAEQYF
TRBJ2-1 TRBV5-4 . . TGTGCCAGCAGCGGCCTAGCGTACGAGCAGTTCTTC CASSGLAYEQFF
TRBJ2-1 TRBV6-6 . TRBD2 TGTGCCAGCAGTTTGACTAGCGGGCTCTACAATGAGCAGTTCTTC CASSLTSGLYNEQFF
TRBJ1-5 TRBV19 once TRBD1 TGTGCCAGTGACACAGGGGGTAGCAATCAGCCCCAGCATTTT CASDTGGSNQPQHF
TRBJ1-3 TRBV6-5 . . TGTGCCAGCAGCCAGGGGCTTGGAAACACCATATATTTT CASSQGLGNTIYF
TRBJ2-1 TRBV5-1 . TRBD2 TGCGCCAGCAGCTTGCCCCCGGGACTAGCGGGAACGAACTACAATGAGCAGTTCTTC CASSLPPGLAGTNYNEQFF
TRBJ2-7 TRBV9 . TRBD1 TGTGCCAGCAGCGTAGACCCACAGGGGGTCTACGAGCAGTACTTC CASSVDPQGVYEQYF
TRBJ2-5 TRBV4-1 . . TGCGCCAGCAGCCAAGAAAGGGGTTTTAGCGGAGAGACCCAGTACTTC CASSQERGFSGETQYF
TRBJ1-4 TRBV4-3 . . TGCGCCAGCAGCCAAGAAAACAGGAACGTTGCAACTAATGAAAAACTGTTTTTT CASSQENRNVATNEKLFF
TRBJ2-6 TRBV7-8 . . TGTGCCAGCAGCTTAGTACCCTCTGGGGCCAACGTCCTGACTTTC CASSLVPSGANVLTF
TRBJ2-5 TRBV6-5 . TRBD2 TGTGCCAGCAGTCGCTTAGCGGGAGAAAGGGTGACCCAGTACTTC CASSRLAGERVTQYF
TRBJ2-6 TRBV7-9 . . TGTGCCAGCAGCTTGGACTGGGGGGCCAACGTCCTGACTTTC CASSLDWGANVLTF
TRBJ1-4 TRBV19 once . TGTGCCAGTAGTATACAGATGGGGACTAATGAAAAACTGTTTTTT CASSIQMGTNEKLFF
TRBJ2-3 TRBV9 . TRBD2 TGTGCCAGCAGCTCTGGGACTAGCGGGAGAGGGGCAGATACGCAGTATTTT CASSSGTSGRGADTQYF
TRBJ2-3 TRBV7-2 . TRBD1 TGTGCCAGCAGCTTTATGACAGGGGTGACAGATACGCAGTATTTT CASSFMTGVTDTQYF
TRBJ2-3 TRBV18 . . TGTGCCAGCTCACCACGATCATCCCCCACAGATACGCAGTATTTT CASSPRSSPTDTQYF
TRBJ2-1 TRBV7-6 once TRBD1 TGTGCCAGCAGCTCACAGGGGTACAATGAGCAGTTCTTC CASSSQGYNEQFF
TRBJ2-1 TRBV5-1 once . TGCGCCAGCAGCTTGGGGTTTGAGCAGTTCTTC CASSLGFEQFF
TRBJ1-4 TRBV14 . TRBD1 TGTGCCAGCAGCCAACGATCGGAGGGACAGAAACTGTTTTTT CASSQRSEGQKLFF
TRBJ2-5 TRBV5-1 . TRBD2 TGCGCCAGCAGCTTGGGAGTAGCGGGAGGCGAAGAGACCCAGTACTTC CASSLGVAGGEETQYF
TRBJ2-7 TRBV19 . TRBD1 TGTGCCAGTAGTGACGGACAGGGCCGCGAGCAGTACTTC CASSDGQGREQYF
TRBJ2-5 TRBV7-3 . . TGTGCCAGCAGCTTAGGCCCAAGAGAGACCCAGTACTTC CASSLGPRETQYF
TRBJ2-5 TRBV10-1 . TRBD2 TGCGCCAGCGCCCCCCTAGCGGTGGAGCGGGAGACCCAGTACTTC CASAPLAVERETQYF
TRBJ1-5 TRBV30 . . TGTGCCTGGAAAATAGGTCAGCCCAATCAGCCCCAGCATTTT CAWKIGQPNQPQHF
TRBJ2-2 TRBV18 . . TGTGCCAGCTCACCCCTTAGCGGAGCGACCGGGGAGCTGTTTTTT CASSPLSGATGELFF
TRBJ1-2 TRBV30 once TRBD1 TGTGCCTGGACGGCAGGGGGCCGTGATGGCTACACCTTC CAWTAGGRDGYTF